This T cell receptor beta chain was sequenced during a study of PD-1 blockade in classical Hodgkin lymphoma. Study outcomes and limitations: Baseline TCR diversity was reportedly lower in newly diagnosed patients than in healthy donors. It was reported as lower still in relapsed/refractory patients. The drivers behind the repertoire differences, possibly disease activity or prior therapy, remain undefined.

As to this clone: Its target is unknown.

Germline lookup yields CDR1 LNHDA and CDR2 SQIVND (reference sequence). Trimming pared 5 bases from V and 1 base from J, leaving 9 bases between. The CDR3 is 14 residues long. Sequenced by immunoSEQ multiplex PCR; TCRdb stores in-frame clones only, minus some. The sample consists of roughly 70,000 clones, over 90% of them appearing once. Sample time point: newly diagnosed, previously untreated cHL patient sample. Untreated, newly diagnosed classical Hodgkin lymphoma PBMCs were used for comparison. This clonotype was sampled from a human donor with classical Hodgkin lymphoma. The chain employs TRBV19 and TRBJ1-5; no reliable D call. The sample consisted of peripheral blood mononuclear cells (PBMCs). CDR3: CASSPKRSNQPQHF. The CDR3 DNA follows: TGTGCCAGTAGTCCAAAGAGAAGCAATCAGCCCCAGCATTTT.